This T cell receptor beta chain was observed in a study of beta chain features in type 1 diabetes. This clone has more than one count but fewer than ten. V lost 2 bases and J lost 4, with 11 bases in between. CDR1 and CDR2 from the germline V gene are SQVTM and ANQGSEA. CDR3 size: 13 residues. The investigators reverse transcribed all of the isolated RNA, so they sequenced expressed TCRB transcripts. The protocol was immunoSEQ multiplex PCR, while the TCRdb copy is restricted to in-frame clones and leaves out a portion. Seen here are 200,000 to 300,000 clones, over 12% observed once, and the top ten hold 0.025% to 0.03%.

Sequencing used naive CD4+ T cells from blood. The chain links TRBV29-1 to TRBJ1-1; no firm D call. The sequence came from a woman between 40 and 55 years old in good health. The CDR3 reads CSVENAGLTEAFF. As DNA, the CDR3 is TGCAGCGTTGAAAACGCGGGTCTCACTGAAGCTTTCTTT. Using reference TRBV29-1 and TRBJ1-1 for the parts outside the CDR3, the full variable domain is SAVISQKPSRDICQRGTSLTIQCQVDSQVTMMFWYRQQPGQSLTLIATANQGSEATYESGFVIDKFPISRPNLTFSTLTVSNMSPEDSSIYLCSVENAGLTEAFFGQGTRLTVV.